Presented here are 10 T cell receptor beta chains from one specimen sequenced in a study of blood T cell repertoires in COVID-19. Assay used: immunoSEQ multiplex PCR; TCRdb lists only in-frame clones, some missing. Seen here are some 270,000 clones, about 85% observed once, and the top ten hold under 7%. Sequenced: PBMCs or T cells enriched from blood (not recorded which). The receptors come from a woman between 50 and 59 years old who had been exposed to COVID-19.

The chain combines TRBV7-8 with TRBJ1-4, with D unresolved. This CDR3 has 16 amino acids. CDR1 is SGHVS, CDR2 FQNEAQ, per germline. V lost 2 bases to trimming and J lost 0 bases, with 10 bases between them. CDR3 in DNA: TGTGCCAGCAGCTTAACGGCGGGTACAACTAATGAAAAACTGTTTTTT. Its translation: CASSLTAGTTNEKLFF.

The J gene is TRBJ1-1, the V gene TRBV5-4; maybe TRBD1 (6 bases). The germline V gene encodes CDR1 SGHNT and CDR2 YYREEE (reference sequence). V lost 1 base to trimming and J lost 6 bases, with 16 bases between them. The CDR3 extends over 15 amino acids. The CDR3 DNA reads TGTGCCAGCAGCTTGAAGACCAGGGGCTCCGCTGAAGCTTTCTTT. It translates to CASSLKTRGSAEAFF.

The V call is TRBV15, the J call TRBJ1-4, with D perhaps TRBD1 (6 bases). This CDR3 spans 16 amino acids. CDR1 LNHNV and CDR2 YYDKDF come from the germline V gene (reference sequence). The V end was cut by 4 bases, the J end by 5 bases, with 17 bases between. The CDR3 coding sequence is TGTGCCACCAGCAAGGGACACCCTAGGGTGAATGAAAAACTGTTTTTT. This gives the protein CATSKGHPRVNEKLFF. The full variable domain, its missing parts supplied by reference TRBV15 and TRBJ1-4, is DAMVIQNPRYQVTQFGKPVTLSCSQTLNHNVMYWYQQKSSQAPKLLFHYYDKDFNNEADTPDNFQSRRPNTSFCFLDIRSPGLGDTAMYLCATSKGHPRVNEKLFFGSGTQLSVL.

This clone was found once. The rearrangement uses TRBV28 and TRBJ1-2; D is possibly TRBD1 (5 bases). Germline V gives CDR1 MDHEN, CDR2 SYDVKM. The germline V and J ends were trimmed by 4 bases and 7 bases, with 31 bases remaining between them. The CDR3 is made up of 19 amino acids. The CDR3 DNA follows: TGTGCCAGCAGTTCCTTTAGCCTCGCGGGGGAATACACCTGGGGTGGCTACACCTTC. Translating it yields CASSSFSLAGEYTWGGYTF.

The V gene is TRBV3-1 (or the pseudogene TRBV3-2), the J gene TRBJ2-7; maybe TRBD1 (5 bases). The CDR3 covers 14 residues. Trimming left V 3 bases short and J 2 bases short, with 11 bases between. Per the germline V gene, CDR1 is LGHDT and CDR2 is YNNKEL (reference sequence). CDR3 loop: CASSHSTGTYEQYF. The CDR3 region has the DNA TGTGCCAGCAGCCATTCTACAGGTACCTACGAGCAGTACTTC.

This clone is a singleton in its sample. V gene TRBV19 combines with J gene TRBJ2-3, with D possibly TRBD1 on 5 matching bases. CDR1 is LNHDA and CDR2 is SQIVND in the germline V gene (reference sequence). V was trimmed by 5 bases and J by 2 bases, leaving 11 bases between them. The CDR3 has 14 residues. The CDR3 sequence: CASSLRGFTDTQYF. CDR3 bases: TGTGCCAGTAGTCTAAGGGGCTTCACAGATACGCAGTATTTT. Together with reference TRBV19 and TRBJ2-3, the CDR3 gives the full variable domain: DGGITQSPKYLFRKEGQNVTLSCEQNLNHDAMYWYRQDPGQGLRLIYYSQIVNDFQKGDIAEGYSVSREKKESFPLTVTSAQKNPTAFYLCASSLRGFTDTQYFGPGTRLTVL.

The J gene is TRBJ1-3, the V gene TRBV9; D ambiguous. Germline CDR1 reads SGDLS; CDR2 reads YYNGEE. V lost 3 bases and J lost 2, with 18 bases in between. The CDR3 sequence is 17 residues long. This CDR3 is CASSGRTDSHPGNTIYF. The DNA for the CDR3 is TGTGCCAGCAGCGGACGGACGGACTCTCATCCTGGAAACACCATATATTTT.

V and J are TRBV9 and TRBJ1-1; D not certain. The CDR3 extends over 15 amino acids. Germline CDR1 and CDR2: SGDLS and YYNGEE. V was trimmed by 4 bases and J by 10 bases, leaving 23 bases between them. CDR3 region: CASSLNGIPWSGAFF. CDR3 in DNA: TGTGCCAGCAGCCTCAACGGGATCCCTTGGAGCGGAGCTTTCTTT.

In its sample, this clone was seen once. This sequence joins TRBV19 and TRBJ2-2; TRBD1 agrees at 8 bases. Germline assignment: CDR1 LNHDA and CDR2 SQIVND (reference sequence). Unmatched junction bases numbered 7, after V lost 7 bases and J lost 3 bases. The CDR3 covers 15 residues. The DNA of the CDR3 is TGTGCCAGTATCCCCGCGACAGGGGACACCGGGGAGCTGTTTTTT. This codes for CASIPATGDTGELFF.

V is TRBV5-4 and J is TRBJ1-2, with 10 bases fitting TRBD1. Germline CDR1 is SGHNT and CDR2 is YYREEE (reference sequence). This CDR3 is 15 amino acids long. V trimming: 3 bases; J trimming: 8 bases; junction bases outside the gene matches: 10. The CDR3 DNA follows: TGTGCCAGCAGCTACCGAGGGACAGGGGAGGGAGGCTACACCTTC. It is translated as CASSYRGTGEGGYTF.